The rows below give T cell receptor beta chains drawn from one sample of a study of control samples from healthy donors and cancer patients. Data came from immunoSEQ multiplex PCR; TCRdb stores just in-frame clones and leaves some out. The sample holds approximately 150,000 clones, under 95% seen once. The sequenced material came from blood. All receptors come from a man younger than 30 in good health. The CDR3 runs from the conserved cysteine through the conserved F or W. D genes are given only for firm matches. Only part of the rows carry a size: once, few, many, or a class if the clone is expanded.

J: TRBJ2-1
size: NA
V: TRBV4-1
D: NA
CDR3: CASSQDIGPYNEQFF
DNA: TGCGCCAGCAGCCAAGATATAGGCCCCTACAATGAGCAGTTCTTC

J: TRBJ2-5
size: NA
V: TRBV19
D: TRBD1
CDR3: CASSAGTGETQYF
DNA: TGTGCCAGTAGTGCCGGGACAGGGGAGACCCAGTACTTC

J: TRBJ2-2
size: NA
V: TRBV10-3
D: NA
CDR3: CAISDRSGRNTGELFF
DNA: TGTGCCATCAGTGATCGGTCAGGTAGAAACACCGGGGAGCTGTTTTTT

J: TRBJ2-3
size: NA
V: TRBV11-2
D: NA
CDR3: CASSLVTGGFDTQYF
DNA: TGTGCCAGCAGCTTAGTAACCGGGGGATTCGATACGCAGTATTTT

J: TRBJ2-3
size: NA
V: TRBV4-2
D: NA
CDR3: CASSQDRGTDTQYF
DNA: TGTGCCAGCAGCCAAGATCGCGGCACAGATACGCAGTATTTT

J: TRBJ1-3
size: NA
V: TRBV27
D: TRBD1
CDR3: CASSPMDRGIAGNTIYF
DNA: TGTGCCAGCAGTCCAATGGACAGGGGGATTGCTGGAAACACCATATATTTT

J: TRBJ1-2
size: NA
V: TRBV6-1
D: NA
CDR3: CASSEWDGPYGYTF
DNA: TGTGCCAGCAGTGAATGGGACGGTCCCTATGGCTACACCTTC

J: TRBJ2-7
size: NA
V: TRBV5-1
D: TRBD1
CDR3: CASSLAPGTAAYEQYF
DNA: TGCGCCAGCAGCTTGGCCCCCGGGACAGCCGCCTACGAGCAGTACTTC

J: TRBJ1-2
size: NA
V: TRBV5-6
D: NA
CDR3: CASSLGKGYGYTF
DNA: TGTGCCAGCAGCCTCGGGAAAGGCTATGGCTACACCTTC

J: TRBJ1-1
size: NA
V: TRBV29-1
D: NA
CDR3: CSGTNTEAFF
DNA: TGCAGCGGTACCAACACTGAAGCTTTCTTT

J: TRBJ1-5
size: NA
V: TRBV4-1
D: NA
CDR3: CASSQVRLSLTEPQHF
DNA: TGCGCCAGCAGCCAAGTACGGCTCAGCCTGACGGAGCCCCAGCATTTT

J: TRBJ1-2
size: NA
V: TRBV19
D: NA
CDR3: CASSAGGYGYTF
DNA: TGTGCCAGTAGTGCCGGGGGTTATGGCTACACCTTC

J: TRBJ2-7
size: NA
V: TRBV28
D: NA
CDR3: CASTDRLGEQYF
DNA: TGTGCCAGCACTGACAGGTTGGGCGAGCAGTACTTC

J: TRBJ1-4
size: once
V: TRBV18
D: NA
CDR3: CASSPPALTREKLFF
DNA: TGTGCCAGCTCACCTCCGGCCCTCACGAGGGAAAAACTGTTTTTT

J: TRBJ1-5
size: NA
V: TRBV28
D: NA
CDR3: CASSLYRGNQPQHF
DNA: TGTGCCAGCAGTTTATACAGGGGCAATCAGCCCCAGCATTTT

J: TRBJ1-1
size: NA
V: TRBV7-9
D: TRBD1
CDR3: CASSLSGGRTEAFF
DNA: TGTGCCAGCAGCCTCTCAGGGGGCCGGACTGAAGCTTTCTTT

J: TRBJ2-7
size: NA
V: TRBV11-2
D: NA
CDR3: CASSDRLISYEQYF
DNA: TGTGCCAGCAGCGACAGGCTAATCTCCTACGAGCAGTACTTC

J: TRBJ2-7
size: NA
V: TRBV7-9
D: TRBD1
CDR3: CASSPVGDRGHEQYF
DNA: TGTGCCAGCAGCCCCGTGGGCGACAGGGGGCACGAGCAGTACTTC

J: TRBJ1-2
size: NA
V: TRBV15
D: NA
CDR3: CATSRVFVRKSVTPNYGYTF
DNA: TGTGCCACCAGCAGAGTTTTCGTCCGGAAGTCAGTAACTCCAAACTATGGCTACACCTTC

J: TRBJ2-2
size: NA
V: TRBV3-1/TRBV3-2
D: NA
CDR3: CASSDTWTNTGELFF
DNA: TGTGCCAGCAGTGATACCTGGACGAACACCGGGGAGCTGTTTTTT

J: TRBJ2-3
size: NA
V: TRBV7-2
D: NA
CDR3: CASSSDNTRDTQYF
DNA: TGTGCCAGCAGTTCGGACAATACGCGAGATACGCAGTATTTT

J: TRBJ1-2
size: NA
V: TRBV2
D: TRBD1
CDR3: CASSAWTGDNYGYTF
DNA: TGTGCCAGCAGTGCATGGACAGGGGATAACTATGGCTACACCTTC

J: TRBJ2-2
size: NA
V: TRBV2
D: NA
CDR3: CASSWGPNTGELFF
DNA: TGTGCCAGCAGTTGGGGGCCAAACACCGGGGAGCTGTTTTTT

J: TRBJ1-1
size: NA
V: TRBV30
D: NA
CDR3: CAWEDRGVGEAFF
DNA: TGTGCCTGGGAAGACCGTGGAGTGGGTGAAGCTTTCTTT

J: TRBJ1-4
size: NA
V: TRBV7-2
D: NA
CDR3: CASSYQATGSNEKLFF
DNA: TGTGCCAGCAGTTATCAAGCGACAGGTTCGAATGAAAAACTGTTTTTT

J: TRBJ1-2
size: NA
V: TRBV30
D: NA
CDR3: CAWSVGRDLYGYTF
DNA: TGTGCCTGGAGTGTTGGTAGAGACCTCTATGGCTACACCTTC

J: TRBJ1-1
size: NA
V: TRBV6-6
D: NA
CDR3: CASSWRANEAFF
DNA: TGTGCCAGCAGCTGGAGGGCCAATGAAGCTTTCTTT

J: TRBJ2-5
size: NA
V: TRBV5-1
D: NA
CDR3: CASSVGHTQETQYF
DNA: TGCGCCAGCAGCGTGGGACACACTCAAGAGACCCAGTACTTC

J: TRBJ1-5
size: NA
V: TRBV30
D: NA
CDR3: CAWSIRGNSQPQHF
DNA: TGTGCCTGGAGTATACGGGGGAACAGCCAGCCCCAGCATTTT

J: TRBJ2-6
size: NA
V: TRBV6-5
D: NA
CDR3: CASSRDGANVLTF
DNA: TGTGCCAGCAGTAGGGACGGGGCCAACGTCCTGACTTTC

J: TRBJ1-2
size: NA
V: TRBV6-6
D: NA
CDR3: CASSFGAALNYGYTF
DNA: TGTGCCAGCAGTTTTGGGGCAGCCCTCAACTATGGCTACACCTTC

J: TRBJ1-2
size: NA
V: TRBV6-1
D: NA
CDR3: CASSETGNYGYTF
DNA: TGTGCCAGCAGTGAAACCGGGAACTATGGCTACACCTTC

J: TRBJ2-1
size: NA
V: TRBV7-8
D: NA
CDR3: CASSPYNEQFF
DNA: TGTGCCAGCAGCCCTTACAATGAGCAGTTCTTC

J: TRBJ2-7
size: NA
V: TRBV9
D: NA
CDR3: CASTAWDNSYEQYF
DNA: TGTGCCAGCACCGCGTGGGACAACTCCTACGAGCAGTACTTC

J: TRBJ2-5
size: NA
V: TRBV29-1
D: TRBD1
CDR3: CSVALQGARETQYF
DNA: TGCAGCGTTGCCCTACAGGGGGCGCGGGAGACCCAGTACTTC

J: TRBJ2-1
size: NA
V: TRBV2
D: NA
CDR3: CASSEESGGNEQFF
DNA: TGTGCCAGCAGTGAAGAATCAGGGGGGAATGAGCAGTTCTTC

J: TRBJ2-3
size: NA
V: TRBV5-1
D: NA
CDR3: CASSLSGSTGNTDTQYF
DNA: TGCGCCAGCAGCTTGTCGGGTTCGACAGGAAACACAGATACGCAGTATTTT

J: TRBJ1-1
size: NA
V: TRBV28
D: NA
CDR3: CASSAQGVGEAFF
DNA: TGTGCCAGCAGCGCGCAGGGAGTCGGGGAAGCTTTCTTT

J: TRBJ1-1
size: NA
V: TRBV2
D: NA
CDR3: CASSEEPGLNTEAFF
DNA: TGTGCCAGCAGTGAAGAACCGGGACTCAACACTGAAGCTTTCTTT

J: TRBJ1-4
size: NA
V: TRBV18
D: NA
CDR3: CASSLDGEKLFF
DNA: TGTGCCAGCTCACTAGACGGAGAAAAACTGTTTTTT

J: TRBJ2-5
size: NA
V: TRBV4-1
D: TRBD2
CDR3: CASSLRLAHQETQYF
DNA: TGCGCCAGCAGCCTCCGACTAGCTCATCAAGAGACCCAGTACTTC

J: TRBJ2-7
size: NA
V: TRBV30
D: NA
CDR3: CAWSEFVFAEQYF
DNA: TGTGCCTGGAGTGAATTCGTTTTTGCGGAGCAGTACTTC

J: TRBJ2-3
size: NA
V: TRBV5-8
D: NA
CDR3: CASSFRGRFTDTQYF
DNA: TGTGCCAGCAGCTTTAGAGGGAGGTTCACAGATACGCAGTATTTT

J: TRBJ2-7
size: NA
V: TRBV6-2/TRBV6-3
D: NA
CDR3: CASSSQDYEQYF
DNA: TGTGCCAGCAGTTCTCAGGACTACGAGCAGTACTTC

J: TRBJ1-6
size: NA
V: TRBV9
D: NA
CDR3: CASSVEGGRGNSPLHF
DNA: TGTGCCAGCAGCGTAGAAGGGGGTCGGGGTAATTCACCCCTCCACTTT

J: TRBJ1-2
size: NA
V: TRBV20-1
D: NA
CDR3: CSGRGLSRYTF
DNA: TGCAGTGGCAGGGGATTATCTCGCTACACCTTC

J: TRBJ1-2
size: NA
V: TRBV6-6
D: NA
CDR3: CASSYFKQGDYGYTF
DNA: TGTGCCAGCAGTTACTTTAAACAGGGTGACTATGGCTACACCTTC

J: TRBJ1-2
size: NA
V: TRBV5-5
D: TRBD1
CDR3: CASSPGQGAYGYTF
DNA: TGTGCCAGCAGCCCGGGACAGGGGGCTTATGGCTACACCTTC

J: TRBJ1-5
size: NA
V: TRBV6-5
D: TRBD1
CDR3: CASRGTGMGQPQHF
DNA: TGTGCCAGCAGGGGGACAGGGATGGGTCAGCCCCAGCATTTT

J: TRBJ1-5
size: NA
V: TRBV7-9
D: TRBD1
CDR3: CASSLGQGDQPQHF
DNA: TGTGCCAGCAGCTTAGGACAGGGGGACCAGCCCCAGCATTTT

J: TRBJ1-3
size: NA
V: TRBV28
D: TRBD1
CDR3: CASSLGTGLSTIYF
DNA: TGTGCCAGCAGTTTAGGGACAGGGCTTAGCACCATATATTTT

J: TRBJ1-2
size: NA
V: TRBV15
D: NA
CDR3: CATSSSPRGGYTF
DNA: TGTGCCACCAGCAGTTCTCCCAGGGGTGGCTACACCTTC

J: TRBJ2-3
size: NA
V: TRBV19
D: TRBD2
CDR3: CASSTAGLAGGASTDTQYF
DNA: TGTGCCAGTAGTACCGCGGGACTAGCGGGAGGTGCTAGCACAGATACGCAGTATTTT